The 11 T cell receptor beta chains listed next were all sequenced from one sample in a study of beta chain features in type 1 diabetes. Reverse transcription of all isolated RNA meant that expressed TCRB transcripts were sequenced. Data came from immunoSEQ multiplex PCR; TCRdb stores just in-frame clones and leaves some out. The sample shows 200,000 to 250,000 clones, 11% of them seen only once. The sample was central memory CD4+ T cells from blood. All receptors derive from a man between 18 and 35 years old in good health.

This chain links TRBV2 with TRBJ2-2; D is possibly TRBD1 or TRBD2 (5 bases each). Germline V lookup: CDR1 SNHLY, CDR2 FYNNEI. The V end lost 6 bases, the J end lost 0 bases, and 11 bases lay between the germline ends. The CDR3 runs 15 residues. The CDR3 spells CASRTGTANTGELFF. The CDR3, as DNA: TGTGCCAGCAGGACCGGGACGGCGAACACCGGGGAGCTGTTTTTT.

J is TRBJ1-2 and V is TRBV29-1, with 7 bases identical to TRBD1. This CDR3 region has 16 residues. J was trimmed by 4 bases and V by 6 bases; bases with no gene match: 17. Looked up from germline, CDR1 is SQVTM and CDR2 is ANQGSEA. The CDR3 DNA reads TGCAGCGTCGGAGTCGAACAGGGGCGGGTCGGCTATGGCTACACCTTC. The encoded protein is CSVGVEQGRVGYGYTF.

The chain has TRBV28 and TRBJ2-5, with D possibly TRBD2 on 6 matching bases. In germline, CDR1 is MDHEN, CDR2 SYDVKM. The CDR3 runs 16 residues. V lost 3 bases and J 7 bases, leaving 21 bases between the germline ends. The CDR3 nucleotides are TGTGCCAGCAGTTTCTCTGTGGCGGGACCCCCAGTGACCCAGTACTTC. Translating it yields CASSFSVAGPPVTQYF.

The chain combines TRBV6-6 with TRBJ2-7; 7 positions agree with TRBD1. Germline trimming cut 7 bases from V and 4 bases from J; bases unmatched to any gene: 10. The CDR3 has 14 residues. The V gene's germline CDR1 is MNHNY and CDR2 SVGAGI (reference sequence). The CDR3 nucleotides are TGTGCCAGCAACCTACAGGGGTACTTTTACGAGCAGTACTTC. Amino acid sequence: CASNLQGYFYEQYF.

The genes are TRBV6-6 and TRBJ1-4; D is undetermined. Looked up from germline, CDR1 is MNHNY and CDR2 is SVGAGI (reference sequence). There are 14 residues in the CDR3. The ends were cut back, 7 bases at V and 6 bases at J, with 15 bases in the middle. Here the CDR3 DNA reads TGTGCCAGCACCAGGCGAAGTCTGGATGAAAAACTGTTTTTT. Its protein is CASTRRSLDEKLFF.

This clone was picked up a small number of times. V is TRBV15 and J is TRBJ2-2, with D perhaps matching TRBD1 or TRBD2 (5 bases each). The V end was cut by 5 bases, the J end by 3 bases, with 13 bases between. The germline gives CDR1 LNHNV, CDR2 YYDKDF (reference sequence). This CDR3 region has 15 residues. The CDR3 sequence: CATSARDGYTGELFF. The DNA of the CDR3 is TGTGCCACCAGCGCCCGGGACGGATACACCGGGGAGCTGTTTTTT.

This clone was counted a few times. The genes are TRBV6-5 and TRBJ2-5; the match to TRBD2 covers 11 bases. Unmatched junction bases numbered 3, after V lost 5 bases and J lost 4 bases. The V gene's germline CDR1 is MNHEY and CDR2 SVGAGI. This CDR3 contains 14 residues. DNA of the CDR3: TGTGCCAGCAGTACCGGGACTAGCGGAGAGACCCAGTACTTC. Its translation is CASSTGTSGETQYF.

This clone showed up many times. CDR3 residues: CASSSVQGAEGNEQFF. The CDR3 DNA is TGTGCCAGCAGCTCTGTTCAGGGGGCTGAGGGCAATGAGCAGTTCTTC. This chain connects TRBV5-4 to TRBJ2-1, with 8 bases that match TRBD1. Germline CDR1 and CDR2: SGHNT and YYREEE (reference sequence). The J segment lost 6 bases and the V segment lost 3 bases, leaving 11 bases of the junction unmatched. This CDR3 comprises 16 residues. The whole variable domain, remainder taken from reference TRBV5-4 and TRBJ2-1, is ETGVTQSPTHLIKTRGQQVTLRCSSQSGHNTVSWYQQALGQGPQFIFQYYREEENGRGNFPPRFSGLQFPNYSSELNVNALELDDSALYLCASSSVQGAEGNEQFFGPGTRLTVL.

This clone was seen ten or more times. Other DNA variants within this sample encode the same CDR3. The chain uses TRBV10-3 and TRBJ2-7; D is ambiguous. The CDR3 loop spans 11 amino acids. CDR1 and CDR2 from the germline V gene are ENHRY and SYGVKD. V was clipped by 3 bases and J by 4 bases, with 4 bases between them. The CDR3 protein is CAISDSYEQYF. The CDR3 bases are TGTGCCATCAGTGATAGTTACGAGCAGTACTTC.

This clone was detected only a few times. The genes are TRBV7-2 and TRBJ1-2, with 10 bases fitting TRBD1. The J segment lost 8 bases and the V segment lost 5 bases, leaving 8 bases of the junction unmatched. CDR1 is SGHTA and CDR2 is FQGNSA in the germline V gene. This CDR3 has 14 residues. The CDR3 DNA reads TGTGCCAGCAGCGCCAAGGGACAGGGGTACGGCTACACCTTC. This translates into CASSAKGQGYGYTF. Combining the CDR3 with reference TRBV7-2 and TRBJ1-2 gives the whole variable domain GAGVSQSPSNKVTEKGKDVELRCDPISGHTALYWYRQSLGQGLEFLIYFQGNSAPDKSGLPSDRFSAERTGGSVSTLTIQRTQQEDSAVYLCASSAKGQGYGYTFGSGTRLTVV.

The J gene is TRBJ2-7, the V gene TRBV30; D is perhaps TRBD2 (6 bases). CDR1 and CDR2 (germline): GTSNPN, SVGIG (reference sequence). CDR3 length: 15 residues. With 0 bases removed from V and 1 base from J, the gap between germline ends came to 13 bases. CDR3 protein: CAWSVWGELSYEQYF. CDR3 DNA sequence: TGTGCCTGGAGTGTCTGGGGGGAACTGTCCTACGAGCAGTACTTC.